This T cell receptor (beta chain) was captured in a study of cytomegalovirus exposure and HLA in healthy donors. The study, taken as a whole, reports: Per a later analysis, HLA-associated TCR beta chains showed more clonal expansion than other, equally common TCR beta chains. Within an earlier analysis, most TCR beta V segments proved productive either about 90% or about 30% of the time. In vitro confirmation showed a few CMV-associated chains to be CMV antigen specific.

PCR was performed using 60 Vbeta and 13 Jbeta primers. Profiling relied on immunoSEQ multiplex PCR, and the TCRdb table lists in-frame clones only, not all of them. Altogether 120,000 or so clones are present, 10% being singletons, with the ten largest covering just over 4.5%. Germline values: CDR1 ENHRY, CDR2 SYGVKD. The CDR3 length is 14 residues. Between the trimmed V and J ends, which lost 3 bases and 4 bases, there was a span of 11 bases. This clone was found a few times. The antigen is not known. The sample taken for sequencing was PBMCs. The V gene is TRBV10-3, the J gene TRBJ2-3; D is possibly TRBD1 (5 bases). This clonotype originated in a woman aged 18-29 years in good health and CMV-seropositive. The CDR3 DNA is TGTGCCATCAGTGAATTCCTAGGGGCAGATACGCAGTATTTT. Translation: CAISEFLGADTQYF.